Below are 15 T cell receptor beta chains sequenced from a single sample in a study of control samples from healthy donors and cancer patients. Only in-frame clones appear in the TCRdb table, and some are missing; sequencing was by immunoSEQ multiplex PCR. Here the sample spans roughly 40,000 clones, 75% to 90% being singletons. Specimen: blood. The receptors come from a man in his sixties in good health.

The CDR3, as DNA: TGCGCCAGCAGCTTTACCGGGACAGCAGCCTCTGGGGCCAACGTCCTGACTTTC. As protein: CASSFTGTAASGANVLTF. The chain has TRBV5-1 and TRBJ2-6; 7 nucleotides match TRBD1. V shed 2 bases and J 0 bases; nucleotides not matched to a gene: 8. The CDR3 runs to 18 residues. Germline CDR1 is SGHRS and CDR2 is YFSETQ.

A single count supports this clone. The gene calls are TRBV6-5 and TRBJ2-3, with D perhaps matching TRBD2 (5 bases). The CDR3 extends over 13 amino acids. Germline V gene data show CDR1 as MNHEY and CDR2 as SVGAGI. Trimming stripped 6 bases from V and 4 bases from J, with 11 bases between. In DNA, the CDR3 is TGTGCCAGCAGCACCGGGATTTCAGATACGCAGTATTTT. Amino acids: CASSTGISDTQYF.

The V call is TRBV11-2, the J call TRBJ2-1, with 9 positions matching TRBD2. The CDR3 covers 16 residues. Germline assignment: CDR1 SGHAT and CDR2 FQNNGV. J gave up 1 base and V 5 bases, and 6 bases lay outside the gene matches. The CDR3 protein is CASSLSGGYSYNEQFF. The CDR3 bases are TGTGCCAGCAGCCTTAGCGGGGGCTATTCCTACAATGAGCAGTTCTTC.

CDR3 in amino acids: CASSLYEGEQYF. The CDR3 nucleotides read TGTGCCAGCAGCTTATATGAAGGGGAGCAGTACTTC. The rearrangement links TRBV7-9 to TRBJ2-7; D is ambiguous. V lost 2 bases, J lost 7 bases, and 9 bases lay in between. The CDR3 length is 12 residues. Germline V CDR1 and CDR2: SEHNR, FQNEAQ (reference sequence).

V usage is TRBV7-9 and J usage is TRBJ1-1; possible D gene TRBD1, 5 bases. Deletions cut 3 bases from V and 1 base from J, with 9 bases between. CDR1 is SEHNR, CDR2 FQNEAQ, per germline (reference sequence). The CDR3 length is 14 residues. The CDR3 DNA sequence: TGTGCCAGCAGCTTTGAGGGACGGAACACTGAAGCTTTCTTT. It encodes CASSFEGRNTEAFF.

V usage is TRBV2 and J usage is TRBJ1-1; D uncertain. CDR3 size: 12 residues. The V and J ends lost 1 base and 1 base respectively, with 1 base between them. The V gene's germline CDR1 is SNHLY and CDR2 FYNNEI. In DNA, the CDR3 is TGTGCCAGCAGTGAAGAGAACACTGAAGCTTTCTTT. Translating gives CASSEENTEAFF.

This sequence joins TRBV11-2 and TRBJ2-3; no firm D call. Germline V lookup: CDR1 SGHAT, CDR2 FQNNGV. CDR3 length equals 17 residues. V was pared by 5 bases and J by 0 bases, with 18 bases between. CDR3 sequence: CASSEVERTMSTDTQYF. The CDR3 coding sequence is TGTGCCAGCAGCGAGGTAGAGAGGACCATGAGCACAGATACGCAGTATTTT. Drawing the rest from reference TRBV11-2 and TRBJ2-3, the complete variable domain is EAGVAQSPRYKIIEKRQSVAFWCNPISGHATLYWYQQILGQGPKLLIQFQNNGVVDDSQLPKDRFSAERLKGVDSTLKIQPAKLEDSAVYLCASSEVERTMSTDTQYFGPGTRLTVL.

V is TRBV9 and J is TRBJ1-1, with TRBD1 matching 9 bases. CDR1 and CDR2 from the germline V gene are SGDLS and YYNGEE. This CDR3 has 14 residues. V trimming: 3 bases; J trimming: 1 base; junction bases outside the gene matches: 1. The CDR3 coding sequence is TGTGCCAGCAGCGCGGACAGGGGGAACACTGAAGCTTTCTTT. It codes for CASSADRGNTEAFF.

The gene calls are TRBV6-6 and TRBJ2-3, with D possibly matching TRBD2 (5 bases). Germline loops: CDR1 MNHNY, CDR2 SVGAGI (reference sequence). V was shortened by 0 bases and J by 4 bases, with 14 bases between the two germline ends. This CDR3 has 16 amino acids. The DNA for the CDR3 is TGTGCCAGCAGTTACTCGACGGGGTCGGGCGCAGATACGCAGTATTTT. This codes for CASSYSTGSGADTQYF.

On this clone: A read error may produce the germline difference seen at one junction end. V gene TRBV5-1 combines with J gene TRBJ2-2; perhaps TRBD2 as D (5 bases). CDR1 SGHRS and CDR2 YFSETQ come from the germline V gene. CDR3 size: 15 residues. The CDR3 spells CAGSLDSSATGELFF. The CDR3 nucleotides read TGCGCCGGCAGCTTGGACTCCTCTGCCACCGGGGAGCTGTTTTTT. Filled out from reference TRBV5-1 and TRBJ2-2, the complete variable domain reads KAGVTQTPRYLIKTRGQQVTLSCSPISGHRSVSWYQQTPGQGLQFLFEYFSETQRNKGNFPGRFSGRQFSNSRSEMNVSTLELGDSALYLCAGSLDSSATGELFFGEGSRLTVL.

The V and J genes are TRBV6-5 and TRBJ2-5; D perhaps matches TRBD2 (6 bases). V was cut by 6 bases and J by 1 base, with 9 bases left in between. Germline CDR1 and CDR2: MNHEY and SVGAGI. CDR3 size: 13 residues. CDR3 residues: CASRRTIQETQYF. For the CDR3, the DNA is TGTGCCAGCAGGAGGACTATCCAAGAGACCCAGTACTTC.

The J gene is TRBJ1-2, the V gene TRBV5-5; D possibly corresponds to TRBD1 (5 bases). CDR1 and CDR2 (germline): SGHKS, YYEKEE (reference sequence). This CDR3 has 15 amino acids. The V end was cut by 2 bases, the J end by 2 bases, with 13 bases between. CDR3 nucleotides: TGTGCCAGCAGCTTAAATGCTCCAGGGAACTATGGCTACACCTTC. It encodes CASSLNAPGNYGYTF.

The chain carries TRBV28 and TRBJ2-1; 8 bases map to TRBD1. The CDR3 totals 15 residues. Trimming removed 5 bases from V and 0 bases from J; junction bases left unmatched: 3. From germline, CDR1 is MDHEN and CDR2 SYDVKM. For the CDR3, the DNA is TGTGCCAGCAGTCGGACAGGGAGCTCCTACAATGAGCAGTTCTTC. Protein sequence: CASSRTGSSYNEQFF.

J is TRBJ2-5 and V is TRBV28, with D maybe TRBD2 (6 bases). Germline lookup yields CDR1 MDHEN and CDR2 SYDVKM. V lost 4 bases to trimming and J lost 0 bases, with 12 bases between them. The CDR3 sequence is 15 residues long. The CDR3 loop is CASSSISGDQETQYF. CDR3 in DNA: TGTGCCAGCAGTTCAATTAGCGGCGACCAAGAGACCCAGTACTTC.

This chain links TRBV5-5 with TRBJ1-1; D call uncertain. V gave up 4 bases and J gave up 1 base, with 8 bases separating them. Looked up from germline, CDR1 is SGHKS and CDR2 is YYEKEE (reference sequence). The CDR3 has 13 residues. This chain's CDR3 is CASSLGRNTEAFF. The CDR3 DNA follows: TGTGCCAGCAGCCTGGGGAGGAACACTGAAGCTTTCTTT.